This entry lists 23 T cell receptor beta chains sequenced from one sample in a study of early T cells in non-severe SARS-CoV-2 infection. TCRdb re-called the 5' RACE reads through MiXCR, storing one row per CDR3 protein. The data contain more than 65,000 distinct CDR3 sequences, approximately 15% of them seen just once; the ten biggest clones take up roughly 1.4%. Material for sequencing was whole blood. The origin of the receptors is an adult who was a healthcare worker with PCR-confirmed SARS-CoV-2 infection or an uninfected control (not recorded which).

The table lists this clonotype with a few counts. The genes are TRBV7-9 and TRBJ2-7; D ambiguous. The CDR3 is 12 residues long. Germline V gene data show CDR1 as SEHNR and CDR2 as FQNEAQ (reference sequence). Deletions cut 4 bases from V and 6 bases from J, with 10 bases between. The CDR3, as DNA: TGTGCCAGCAGCTCCGGGCCTCGCGAGCAGTACTTC. It yields the protein CASSSGPREQYF.

This clonotype was recorded a few times. The chain combines TRBV20-1 with TRBJ1-6; D gene ambiguous. Trimming shortened V by 0 bases and J by 6 bases, and 15 bases separated the two germline ends. CDR1 is DFQATT and CDR2 is SNEGSKA in the germline V gene (reference sequence). The CDR3 loop spans 16 amino acids. CDR3 sequence reads: CSARDLLGGINSPLHF. The CDR3 DNA follows: TGCAGTGCTAGAGATCTCTTAGGAGGGATTAATTCACCCCTCCACTTT.

At least ten counts were recorded for this clonotype. The chain uses TRBV15 and TRBJ2-7; D is unresolved. Trimming removed 4 bases from V and 6 bases from J, with 13 bases in between. Germline V gene lookup returns CDR1 LNHNV and CDR2 YYDKDF (reference sequence). The CDR3 runs 13 residues. The CDR3 DNA follows: TGTGCCACCAGCACCCGGGCGTCGGCCGAGCAGTACTTC. Translation: CATSTRASAEQYF. Drawing the rest from reference TRBV15 and TRBJ2-7, the complete variable domain is DAMVIQNPRYQVTQFGKPVTLSCSQTLNHNVMYWYQQKSSQAPKLLFHYYDKDFNNEADTPDNFQSRRPNTSFCFLDIRSPGLGDTAMYLCATSTRASAEQYFGPGTRLTVT.

This clonotype occurred a few times. CDR3 residues: CASAMRGSGMNEQFF. CDR3 nucleotides: TGTGCCAGCGCAATGCGGGGGAGTGGGATGAATGAGCAGTTCTTC. This rearrangement joins TRBV11-2 to TRBJ2-1, with 7 positions matching TRBD2. The ends lost 8 bases at V and 7 bases at J; junction bases unmatched: 14. This CDR3 is 15 amino acids long. Germline V gene data show CDR1 as SGHAT and CDR2 as FQNNGV.

This clonotype was picked up a small number of times. The genes are TRBV7-2 and TRBJ2-5, with D maybe TRBD2 (7 bases). The CDR3 is made up of 16 amino acids. The ends were cut back, 5 bases at V and 0 bases at J, with 16 bases in the middle. Germline lookup yields CDR1 SGHTA and CDR2 FQGNSA. CDR3 sequence reads: CASSPPYGGHQETQYF. In nucleotides, the CDR3 is TGTGCCAGCAGCCCCCCCTACGGGGGGCACCAAGAGACCCAGTACTTC. Full variable domain (remainder filled in from reference TRBV7-2 and TRBJ2-5): GAGVSQSPSNKVTEKGKDVELRCDPISGHTALYWYRQSLGQGLEFLIYFQGNSAPDKSGLPSDRFSAERTGGSVSTLTIQRTQQEDSAVYLCASSPPYGGHQETQYFGPGTRLLVL.

The J gene is TRBJ2-7, the V gene TRBV9; D might be TRBD1 (6 bases). This CDR3 region has 14 residues. Trimming shortened V by 4 bases and J by 3 bases, and 14 bases separated the two germline ends. Germline V CDR1 and CDR2: SGDLS, YYNGEE. CDR3 sequence (DNA): TGTGCCAGCAGCCCAAGACAGGCCATCTACGAGCAGTACTTC. It translates to CASSPRQAIYEQYF.

This clonotype was observed at least ten times. The genes are TRBV14 and TRBJ2-3; D possibly matches TRBD1 or TRBD2 (5 bases each). Trimming stripped 0 bases from V and 0 bases from J, with 10 bases between. CDR3 length: 16 amino acids. CDR1 SGHDN and CDR2 FVKESK come from the germline V gene. The CDR3 here is CASSQDWGISTDTQYF. CDR3 nucleotides: TGTGCCAGCAGCCAAGATTGGGGGATTAGCACAGATACGCAGTATTTT.

This clonotype was found a few times. At one end the junction does not follow the germline gene, possibly because of a read error. The chain employs TRBV7-7 and TRBJ2-5; 7 nucleotides match TRBD1. The germline gives CDR1 SSHAT, CDR2 FNYEAQ (reference sequence). CDR3 size: 14 residues. CDR3 nucleotide sequence: TGTGCTAGCAGTAGACAGGGACAGCAAGAGACCCAGTACTTC. Translating it yields CASSRQGQQETQYF.

This clonotype was recorded at least ten times. V usage is TRBV20-1 and J usage is TRBJ2-5; a possible D gene is TRBD2 (6 bases). The CDR3 loop spans 11 amino acids. Germline V gene lookup returns CDR1 DFQATT and CDR2 SNEGSKA (reference sequence). Trimming removed 5 bases at V and 9 bases at J, with 13 bases between. CDR3 nucleotide sequence: TGCAGTGCTTCCCTTCTAGCGTCCCAGTACTTC. Its translation is CSASLLASQYF.

This clonotype has at least ten counts. The rearrangement links TRBV5-1 to TRBJ2-3, with TRBD2 matching 10 bases. Trimming cost V 7 bases and J 1 base; bases outside gene matches: 9. Per germline, CDR1 SGHRS and CDR2 YFSETQ. The CDR3 covers 16 residues. CDR3 sequence (DNA): TGCGCCAGCGGCCAAACCGGGACTAGCGGCACAGATACGCAGTATTTT. Its protein is CASGQTGTSGTDTQYF.

Many counts were recorded for this clonotype. The rearrangement links TRBV6-6 to TRBJ1-4, with D maybe TRBD1 (5 bases). Germline loops: CDR1 MNHNY, CDR2 SVGAGI (reference sequence). This CDR3 is built from 16 residues. Trimming cost V 2 bases and J 8 bases, with 18 bases left between them. The CDR3 region is CASSYPLGPEGEKLFF. Written as DNA, the CDR3 is TGTGCCAGCAGTTACCCTCTTGGACCGGAGGGGGAAAAACTGTTTTTT.

This clonotype showed up just a few times. The V gene is TRBV20-1, the J gene TRBJ2-7; tentative D call: TRBD2 (6 bases). V was clipped by 4 bases and J by 2 bases, with 15 bases between them. This CDR3 spans 14 amino acids. Germline V gene data show CDR1 as DFQATT and CDR2 as SNEGSKA (reference sequence). This CDR3 reads CSAKTGTYPYEQYF. CDR3 sequence (DNA): TGCAGTGCTAAAACCGGGACTTATCCCTACGAGCAGTACTTC.

This clonotype has more than one count but fewer than ten. J is TRBJ1-2 and V is TRBV20-1; D is perhaps TRBD1 (5 bases). The CDR3 length is 13 residues. With 4 bases removed from V and 1 base from J, the gap between germline ends came to 10 bases. The germline gives CDR1 DFQATT, CDR2 SNEGSKA (reference sequence). This chain's CDR3 is CSATGTDNYGYTF. In nucleotides, the CDR3 is TGCAGTGCTACCGGGACGGATAACTATGGCTACACCTTC.

This clonotype was counted a single time. This chain connects TRBV29-1 to TRBJ1-2; 8 bases line up with TRBD1. In germline, CDR1 is SQVTM, CDR2 ANQGSEA. J lost 5 bases, V lost 7 bases, and 9 bases had no gene match. CDR3 size: 13 residues. The CDR3 spells CSAAGQEIYGYTF. The CDR3 nucleotides are TGCAGCGCGGCGGGACAGGAGATTTATGGCTACACCTTC.

There are many counts of this clonotype. V is TRBV6-1 and J is TRBJ2-3; D unclear. Looked up from germline, CDR1 is MNHNS and CDR2 is SASEGT. The CDR3 runs 13 residues. Trimming removed 2 bases from V and 4 bases from J, with 7 bases in between. The CDR3: CASSEWTSDTQYF. The CDR3 DNA reads as TGTGCCAGCAGTGAATGGACCTCAGATACGCAGTATTTT.

The genes are TRBV28 and TRBJ2-3; perhaps TRBD2 as D (6 bases). Germline V lookup: CDR1 MDHEN, CDR2 SYDVKM. The V end lost 5 bases, the J end lost 5 bases, and 17 bases lay between the germline ends. The CDR3 covers 15 residues. The CDR3, as DNA: TGTGCCAGCAGTCCCGACAGCTACGGGGGAGATACGCAGTATTTT. Its protein is CASSPDSYGGDTQYF.

This clonotype was detected ten times or more. V usage is TRBV9 and J usage is TRBJ2-3; the match to TRBD1 covers 7 bases. Trimming removed 2 bases from V and 0 bases from J; junction bases left unmatched: 6. The CDR3 covers 16 residues. Germline V gives CDR1 SGDLS, CDR2 YYNGEE. The CDR3 DNA reads TGTGCCAGCAGCGTCGACAGGGTCGCTAGCACAGATACGCAGTATTTT. This gives the protein CASSVDRVASTDTQYF. The variable domain in full, completed from reference TRBV9 and TRBJ2-3, reads DSGVTQTPKHLITATGQRVTLRCSPRSGDLSVYWYQQSLDQGLQFLIQYYNGEERAKGNILERFSAQQFPDLHSELNLSSLELGDSALYFCASSVDRVASTDTQYFGPGTRLTVL.

This clonotype came up many times. V is TRBV5-4 and J is TRBJ1-4; TRBD1 agrees at 7 bases. This CDR3 contains 15 residues. J was trimmed by 5 bases and V by 1 base; bases with no gene match: 5. Looked up from germline, CDR1 is SGHNT and CDR2 is YYREEE (reference sequence). This CDR3 is CASSLRQGRNEKLFF. CDR3 in DNA: TGTGCCAGCAGCTTGCGACAGGGTAGAAATGAAAAACTGTTTTTT.

A few counts support this clonotype. The V call is TRBV10-3, the J call TRBJ1-5, with TRBD1 matching over 9 bases. Germline V gene data show CDR1 as ENHRY and CDR2 as SYGVKD. V dropped 4 bases and J dropped 6; count of bases not matched to a gene: 7. This CDR3 comprises 15 residues. CDR3 sequence reads: CAISGPGQGSQPQHF. The CDR3 DNA reads as TGTGCCATCAGTGGGCCGGGACAGGGCAGTCAGCCCCAGCATTTT.

The sample holds a few counts of this clonotype. The rearrangement uses TRBV2 and TRBJ2-6; 7 bases align to TRBD2. J gave up 2 bases and V 7 bases, and 2 bases lay outside the gene matches. The CDR3 sequence is 14 residues long. CDR1 is SNHLY, CDR2 FYNNEI, per germline. In DNA, the CDR3 is TGTGCCAGCACGGGGGGAGCTGGGGCCAACGTCCTGACTTTC. This translates into CASTGGAGANVLTF.

This clonotype was detected a few times. The V and J genes are TRBV21-1 and TRBJ2-5. TRBV21-1 is shown as a pseudogene. The CDR3 totals 9 residues. CDR3 nucleotides: TGTGCCAGCTGGGAGACCCAGTACTTC. This encodes CASWETQYF.

This sequence joins TRBV24-1 and TRBJ1-1, with D tentatively TRBD1 (5 bases). The CDR3 spans 11 residues. The V end was cut by 4 bases, the J end by 9 bases, with 8 bases between. CDR1 is KGHDR and CDR2 is SFDVKD in the germline V gene. This CDR3 is CATSDGGKAFF. The CDR3 bases are TGTGCCACCAGTGACGGGGGAAAAGCTTTCTTT.

The sample holds many counts of this clonotype. The gene calls are TRBV3-1 and TRBJ1-6; a weak D match, TRBD1 (5 bases). V was shortened by 5 bases and J by 5 bases, with 7 bases between the two germline ends. The length of the CDR3 is 13 residues. CDR1 is LGHDT, CDR2 YNNKEL, per germline (reference sequence). The CDR3 spells CASSSRDNSPLHF. The CDR3 bases are TGTGCCAGCAGCTCCAGGGATAATTCACCCCTCCACTTT. Looking up the rest from reference TRBV3-1 and TRBJ1-6 gives the full variable domain: DTAVSQTPKYLVTQMGNDKSIKCEQNLGHDTMYWYKQDSKKFLKIMFSYNNKELIINETVPNRFSPKSPDKAHLNLHINSLELGDSAVYFCASSSRDNSPLHFGNGTRLTVT.